The 11 T cell receptor beta chains listed next were all sequenced from one sample in a study of OX40 agonist ivuxolimab in advanced cancers. Assay: immunoSEQ multiplex PCR; the TCRdb copy retains only in-frame clones and omits some. The data contain tens of thousands of clones, approximately 82% of them singletons. The sequencing used CD4+ or CD8+ T cells sorted from blood, collected in a trial of the OX40 agonist ivuxolimab. These receptors were collected from an adult with an advanced solid tumor such as melanoma, head and neck, liver or kidney cancer.

This clone has more than one count but fewer than ten. The chain has TRBV27 and TRBJ1-1, with a weak D call TRBD1 (6 bases). Germline V CDR1 and CDR2: MNHEY, SMNVEV (reference sequence). The CDR3 extends over 12 amino acids. V was clipped by 8 bases and J by 7 bases, with 14 bases between them. The CDR3, as DNA: TGTGCCAGCGGAACAGGGAGGGGTGAAGCTTTCTTT. This gives the protein CASGTGRGEAFF.

The CDR3 nucleotides read TGTGCCAGTAGTATAGGAGTTAGCGGTACCTACAATGAGCAGTTCTTC. This gives the protein CASSIGVSGTYNEQFF. The chain combines TRBV19 with TRBJ2-1; maybe TRBD2 (6 bases). Germline V gene sequence: CDR1 LNHDA, CDR2 SQIVND (reference sequence). The V end lost 1 base, the J end lost 2 bases, and 12 bases lay between the germline ends. This CDR3 has 16 residues. The full variable domain, with the rest looked up from reference TRBV19 and TRBJ2-1, is DGGITQSPKYLFRKEGQNVTLSCEQNLNHDAMYWYRQDPGQGLRLIYYSQIVNDFQKGDIAEGYSVSREKKESFPLTVTSAQKNPTAFYLCASSIGVSGTYNEQFFGPGTRLTVL.

The chain recombines TRBV9 with TRBJ2-1, with a possible D match to TRBD1 (5 bases). Germline-derived CDR1 and CDR2 are SGDLS and YYNGEE. V lost 0 bases to trimming and J lost 0 bases, with 10 bases between them. There are 16 residues in the CDR3. The CDR3 reads CASSVEGMGSYNEQFF. The CDR3 DNA is TGTGCCAGCAGCGTAGAGGGGATGGGCTCCTACAATGAGCAGTTCTTC.

The J gene is TRBJ1-1, the V gene TRBV5-6, with 8 positions matching TRBD1. Losses at the gene ends were 0 bases for V and 7 bases for J; bases not matched to a gene: 5. This CDR3 has 14 amino acids. CDR1 and CDR2 (germline): SGHDT, YYEEEE. CDR3 nucleotide sequence: TGTGCCAGCAGCTTGGCAGGGGGCGCGGGTGAAGCTTTCTTT. Amino acids: CASSLAGGAGEAFF. Based on the CDR3 plus reference TRBV5-6 and TRBJ1-1, the full variable domain is DAGVTQSPTHLIKTRGQQVTLRCSPKSGHDTVSWYQQALGQGPQFIFQYYEEEERQRGNFPDRFSGHQFPNYSSELNVNALLLGDSALYLCASSLAGGAGEAFFGQGTRLTVV.

The rearrangement uses TRBV27 and TRBJ2-3, with D possibly matching TRBD1 (6 bases). CDR1 is MNHEY and CDR2 is SMNVEV in the germline V gene (reference sequence). The CDR3 loop spans 16 amino acids. The V gene lost 2 bases and the J gene lost 4 bases, with 16 bases spanning the gap. The CDR3, as DNA: TGTGCCAGCAGTTTAGCAAGGGGGAAAGGATCAGATACGCAGTATTTT. Protein: CASSLARGKGSDTQYF.

To note about this clone: This sample includes further DNA sequences coding for the same CDR3. The chain has TRBV7-3 and TRBJ2-3; D is unresolved. The V gene's germline CDR1 is SGHTA and CDR2 FQGTGA. There are 12 residues in the CDR3. V gave up 3 bases and J gave up 6 bases, with 7 bases separating them. In DNA form, the CDR3 reads TGTGCCAGCAGCTTGAGTGGGGATACGCAGTATTTT. It codes for CASSLSGDTQYF.

The chain carries TRBV7-9 and TRBJ1-2; D is possibly TRBD1 (5 bases). The length of the CDR3 is 14 residues. Germline V CDR1 and CDR2: SEHNR, FQNEAQ (reference sequence). V gave up 6 bases and J gave up 7 bases, with 18 bases separating them. The chain's CDR3 is CASSPPTGLVGYTF. The CDR3 bases are TGTGCCAGCAGTCCCCCGACGGGACTCGTTGGCTACACCTTC.

This clone was seen more than once but under ten times. The chain is built from TRBV9 and TRBJ2-7, with D perhaps assigned TRBD1 or TRBD2 (5 bases each). This CDR3 is 11 amino acids long. CDR1 and CDR2 from the germline V gene are SGDLS and YYNGEE. With 7 bases removed from V and 3 bases from J, the gap between germline ends came to 8 bases. CDR3 amino acids: CASGDGYEQYF. The CDR3 DNA sequence: TGTGCCAGCGGGGACGGCTACGAGCAGTACTTC.

The chain joins TRBV13 to TRBJ2-1; 8 bases are shared with TRBD2. The CDR3 has 16 residues. Germline V gene data show CDR1 as PRHDT and CDR2 as FYEKMQ (reference sequence). V shed 8 bases, J shed 0 bases, and the junction held 9 bases outside the gene matches. CDR3 DNA: TGTGCCAGCGGTCGGGGGGGCGGAAGCTCCTACAATGAGCAGTTCTTC. It encodes CASGRGGGSSYNEQFF.

V usage is TRBV6-6 and J usage is TRBJ1-2; D is perhaps TRBD1 (6 bases). The CDR3 runs to 16 residues. Per the germline V gene, CDR1 is MNHNY and CDR2 is SVGAGI (reference sequence). With 1 base removed from V and 6 bases from J, the gap between germline ends came to 18 bases. CDR3 region: CASSYFGGTRQDGYTF. In DNA, the CDR3 is TGTGCCAGCAGTTACTTCGGAGGGACAAGACAGGATGGCTACACCTTC.

The gene calls are TRBV30 and TRBJ2-5, with 13 bases that match TRBD2. This CDR3 spans 15 amino acids. Germline V gene sequence: CDR1 GTSNPN, CDR2 SVGIG (reference sequence). The V and J ends lost 1 base and 3 bases, in that order; junction bases with no gene match: 2. The CDR3 region is CAWSAGTSGKETQYF. CDR3 DNA sequence: TGTGCCTGGAGTGCTGGGACTAGCGGGAAAGAGACCCAGTACTTC.